The 23 T cell receptor beta chains below come from one sample, sequenced in a study of Graves' ophthalmopathy and Graves' hyperthyroidism. Scientists amplified the TCR beta CDR3 regions from RNA transcripts. First-round RT-PCR with HTBI primers preceded a second-round multiplex PCR. MiXCR, run by TCRdb on the multiplex PCR reads, gives a single entry per CDR3 protein. This table has roughly 610,000 distinct CDR3 sequences, 20% to 25% appearing once. The specimen was peripheral blood. The receptors stem from a woman younger than 30 with stable Graves' hyperthyroidism. Some clones in this sample may be carry-over from other donors' samples.

The chain links TRBV6-1 to TRBJ1-5; the match to TRBD1 covers 7 bases. This CDR3 comprises 15 residues. The germline gives CDR1 MNHNS, CDR2 SASEGT. The V and J ends lost 4 bases and 5 bases, in that order; junction bases with no gene match: 8. The CDR3 here is CASSAGTVFYQPQHF. CDR3 in DNA: TGTGCCAGCAGTGCCGGGACAGTCTTTTATCAGCCCCAGCATTTT.

This chain links TRBV2 with TRBJ2-7; 10 nucleotides align to TRBD1. This CDR3 is 13 amino acids long. Germline CDR1 reads SNHLY; CDR2 reads FYNNEI. The ends lost 8 bases at V and 3 bases at J; junction bases unmatched: 4. CDR3 sequence (DNA): TGTGCCAGCCGGGGACAGGGGTTCTACGAGCAGTACTTC. Translated, it gives CASRGQGFYEQYF.

Details on this clonotype: A much larger clone lies a single base off, so this may be a read error. The chain combines TRBV6-1 with TRBJ1-6, with D hard to call. The CDR3 loop spans 13 amino acids. The V gene's germline CDR1 is MNHNS and CDR2 SASEGT. In DNA form, the CDR3 reads TGTGCCAGCGAGCGGGGTGATATTTCACACCTCCACTTT. It codes for CASERGDISHLHF.

V is TRBV12-3 or TRBV12-4 and J is TRBJ1-1; 7 nucleotides match TRBD1. The CDR3 is 13 residues long. Trimming took 3 bases from V and 6 from J; bases not matched to a gene: 4. Written as DNA, the CDR3 is TGTGCCAGCAGTTTCGCAGGGGGATCTGAAGCTTTCTTT. Protein sequence: CASSFAGGSEAFF.

Note on this clonotype: Its ends do not fully match the called genes, so a read error is possible. The chain is built from TRBV10-2 and TRBJ1-5; no clear D. Germline V gene data show CDR1 as WSHSY and CDR2 as SAAADI. This CDR3 has 14 residues. Written as DNA, the CDR3 is TGCGCCACCCTAGGGAGAGAATACAATCAGCCCCAGCAGTTT. Amino acids: CATLGREYNQPQQF.

Note on this clonotype: This may be a read error, as it is one base from a much larger clone. The CDR3 is CSAPDRVDSHLHF. For the CDR3, the DNA is TGCAGTGCTCCAGACAGGGTGGATTCACACCTCCACTTT. V gene TRBV20-1 combines with J gene TRBJ1-6; 7 nucleotides agree with TRBD1. This CDR3 comprises 13 residues. CDR1 is DFQATT, CDR2 SNEGSKA, per germline (reference sequence).

This clonotype was detected ten times or more. Here the CDR3 DNA reads TGTGCCAGCAGTTTAAGTAGTTTAGGGGGCACTGAAGCTTTCTTT. Translating gives CASSLSSLGGTEAFF. V usage is TRBV12-3 or TRBV12-4 and J usage is TRBJ1-1, with TRBD1 as a possible D gene (6 bases). The CDR3 is 15 amino acids. Trimming removed 2 bases at V and 4 bases at J, with 14 bases between.

The CDR3 DNA is TGTGCCAGGCGACAGGGGACAATGGATAATTCACCCCTCCACTTT. Amino acid sequence: CARRQGTMDNSPLHF. This chain uses TRBV12-3 or TRBV12-4 with TRBJ1-6; TRBD1 matches at 8 bases. This CDR3 comprises 15 residues. J gave up 5 bases and V 9 bases, and 9 bases lay outside the gene matches.

This clonotype was recorded many times. The rearrangement joins TRBV12-3 or TRBV12-4 to TRBJ2-5; 9 nucleotides line up with TRBD2. V lost 5 bases and J lost 1; bases outside the gene matches: 5. The CDR3 has 15 residues. In DNA, the CDR3 is TGTGCCAGCAGTCCGCAGACTAGCGGCCAAGAGACCCAGTACTTC. Its protein is CASSPQTSGQETQYF.

This clonotype was seen at least ten times. This chain uses TRBV20-1 with TRBJ1-5; D is unclear. Looked up from germline, CDR1 is DFQATT and CDR2 is SNEGSKA (reference sequence). This CDR3 comprises 12 residues. Trimming took off 3 bases at V and 5 bases at J, with 8 bases between the two ends. The CDR3 is CSASDADQPQHF. CDR3 DNA sequence: TGCAGTGCTAGTGACGCCGATCAGCCCCAGCATTTT.

The V call is TRBV20-1, the J call TRBJ2-4; the D gene could be TRBD1 or TRBD2 (6 bases each). The CDR3 sequence is 15 residues long. Germline V gene lookup returns CDR1 DFQATT and CDR2 SNEGSKA (reference sequence). The V end was cut by 0 bases, the J end by 3 bases, with 12 bases between. As DNA, the CDR3 is TGCAGTGCTAGAGAAATCGGGGGCGGCAAAAACATTCAGTACTTC. Protein product: CSAREIGGGKNIQYF.

This clonotype was found many times. V gene TRBV6-5 combines with J gene TRBJ2-7; unclear D gene. V was clipped by 0 bases and J by 4 bases, with 13 bases between them. Germline V gene lookup returns CDR1 MNHEY and CDR2 SVGAGI. The CDR3 totals 15 residues. The chain's CDR3 is CASSYSIYGPYEQYF. The CDR3 DNA sequence: TGTGCCAGCAGTTACTCTATTTATGGGCCGTACGAGCAGTACTTC.

This clonotype is termed medium-sized. This chain links TRBV6-2 or TRBV6-3 with TRBJ1-2; maybe TRBD1 (6 bases). This CDR3 contains 13 residues. The germline V gene has CDR1 MNHEY and CDR2 SVGEGT. Trimming left V 7 bases short and J 3 bases short, with 12 bases between. The CDR3 sequence is CASTGGPDYGYTF. CDR3 nucleotides: TGTGCCAGCACGGGGGGGCCTGACTATGGCTACACCTTC.

A few counts support this clonotype. V usage is TRBV30 and J usage is TRBJ2-2; possibly TRBD1 for D (5 bases). V was shortened by 3 bases and J by 2 bases, with 13 bases between the two germline ends. CDR1 is GTSNPN, CDR2 SVGIG, per germline (reference sequence). This CDR3 spans 15 amino acids. The CDR3 nucleotides are TGTGCCTGGAGAGGGGCAGGGTCAAACACCGGGGAGCTGTTTTTT. This translates into CAWRGAGSNTGELFF.

The J gene is TRBJ2-5, the V gene TRBV5-1, with 8 bases aligning to TRBD1. The CDR3 totals 16 residues. Germline V gives CDR1 SGHRS, CDR2 YFSETQ. The J segment lost 5 bases and the V segment lost 5 bases, leaving 14 bases of the junction unmatched. The CDR3 region has the DNA TGCGCCAGCAGGAGGGGGGCAGGGGGCGCCTCGGAGACCCAGTACTTC. Translating it yields CASRRGAGGASETQYF.

This clonotype has a count of ten or more. The chain employs TRBV28 and TRBJ2-7; maybe TRBD1 (5 bases). Trimming took off 7 bases at V and 0 bases at J, with 16 bases between the two ends. The germline CDR1 and CDR2 sequences are MDHEN and SYDVKM. There are 15 residues in the CDR3. The CDR3 loop is CASTFQGARSYEQYF. The CDR3 nucleotides are TGTGCCAGCACCTTCCAGGGTGCCCGCTCCTACGAGCAGTACTTC.

This clonotype was seen many times. The chain joins TRBV28 to TRBJ1-2; the D gene is possibly TRBD1 (6 bases). CDR1 is MDHEN and CDR2 is SYDVKM in the germline V gene. V shed 5 bases and J shed 6 bases, with 19 bases lying between them. The CDR3 spans 15 residues. DNA for the CDR3: TGTGCCAGCAGTCTCATGTCTACAGGGTCGGATGGCTACACCTTC. It translates to CASSLMSTGSDGYTF.

This clonotype showed up many times. The rearrangement joins TRBV5-1 to TRBJ1-6; D is perhaps TRBD1 (5 bases). Germline CDR1 and CDR2: SGHRS and YFSETQ. The ends were cut back, 4 bases at V and 7 bases at J, with 12 bases in the middle. The CDR3 has 14 residues. The CDR3 sequence is CASSHGTDNSPLHF. Written as DNA, the CDR3 is TGCGCCAGCAGCCATGGGACCGACAATTCACCCCTCCACTTT.

This clonotype was counted many times. This sequence joins TRBV12-3 or TRBV12-4 and TRBJ1-2; tentative D call: TRBD1 (6 bases). This CDR3 region has 13 residues. V gave up 7 bases and J gave up 0 bases, with 9 bases separating them. CDR3 region: CASTGGPNYGYTF. The CDR3 nucleotides are TGTGCCAGCACCGGGGGGCCTAACTATGGCTACACCTTC.

This clonotype has more than one count but fewer than ten. The chain is built from TRBV30 and TRBJ1-1; D may be TRBD1 (5 bases). In germline, CDR1 is GTSNPN, CDR2 SVGIG (reference sequence). The CDR3 extends over 14 amino acids. The ends were cut back, 1 base at V and 6 bases at J, with 15 bases in the middle. CDR3 amino acids: CAWSAWGGYAEAFF. The DNA for the CDR3 is TGTGCCTGGAGTGCGTGGGGGGGATACGCTGAAGCTTTCTTT.

This clonotype has a count of ten or more. The CDR3 DNA reads as TGTGCTAGTGGCGTGGGGTCCTATGGCTACACCTTC. It codes for CASGVGSYGYTF. This chain joins TRBV12-5 and TRBJ1-2, with D uncertain. Trimming pared 6 bases from V and 4 bases from J, leaving 9 bases between. Germline V gene data show CDR1 as LGHNT and CDR2 as FRNRAP. There are 12 residues in the CDR3.

This clonotype came up a few times. V gene TRBV11-2 combines with J gene TRBJ2-7; 12 bases agree with TRBD2. V shed 1 base, J shed 3 bases, and the junction held 13 bases outside the gene matches. The CDR3 is 19 residues long. Per the germline V gene, CDR1 is SGHAT and CDR2 is FQNNGV. This CDR3 is CASSLVGLAGGPSIYEQYF. In DNA form, the CDR3 reads TGTGCCAGCAGCTTAGTTGGTCTAGCGGGAGGGCCGTCGATCTACGAGCAGTACTTC.

This clonotype was detected ten times or more. This chain joins TRBV12-3 or TRBV12-4 and TRBJ1-1; D uncertain. This CDR3 is built from 13 residues. Trimming shortened V by 5 bases and J by 3 bases, and 10 bases separated the two germline ends. The CDR3 nucleotides read TGTGCCAGCAGTCGGAGGCTTGACACTGAAGCTTTCTTT. Protein sequence: CASSRRLDTEAFF.